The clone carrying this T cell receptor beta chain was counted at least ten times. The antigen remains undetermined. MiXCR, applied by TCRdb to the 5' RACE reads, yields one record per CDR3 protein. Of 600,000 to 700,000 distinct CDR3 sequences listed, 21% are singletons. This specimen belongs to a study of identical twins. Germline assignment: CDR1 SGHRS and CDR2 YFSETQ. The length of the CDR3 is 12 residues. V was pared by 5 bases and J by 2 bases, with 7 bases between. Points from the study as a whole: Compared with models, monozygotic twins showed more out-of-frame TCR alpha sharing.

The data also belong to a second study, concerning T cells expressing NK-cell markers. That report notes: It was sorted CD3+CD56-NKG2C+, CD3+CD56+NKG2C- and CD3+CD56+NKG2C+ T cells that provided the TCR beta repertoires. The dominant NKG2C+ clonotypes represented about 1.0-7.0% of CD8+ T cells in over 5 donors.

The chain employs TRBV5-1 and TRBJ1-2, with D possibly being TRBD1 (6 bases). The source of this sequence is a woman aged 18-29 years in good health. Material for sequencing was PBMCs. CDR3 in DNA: TGCGCCAGCAGTGGACAGAACTATGGCTACACCTTC. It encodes CASSGQNYGYTF.